A single sample gave rise to the 6 T cell receptor beta chains below, sequenced in a study of post-analysis software for immune sequencing data. Presence of unique molecular identifiers characterized the TCR beta cDNA libraries. TCRdb re-called the PCR reads through MiXCR, storing one row per CDR3 protein. The profile shows 350,000 to 500,000 distinct CDR3 sequences, roughly 40% of them singletons. No antigens are known for them. Study-level results: TRBV5-6, TRBV5-1 and TRBV20-1 were among about 5 TRBV segments more frequent in patients than controls.

The sequencing input was blood. The receptors originated from a girl aged 2 to 9 with multiple sclerosis.

This clonotype has more than one count but fewer than ten. The chain carries TRBV29-1 and TRBJ2-1, with D hard to call. V lost 0 bases, J lost 2 bases, and 11 bases lay in between. This CDR3 is built from 15 residues. Germline loops: CDR1 SQVTM, CDR2 ANQGSEA. The CDR3 loop is CSVEEGYPTYNEQFF. The CDR3 bases are TGCAGCGTTGAAGAGGGCTACCCGACCTACAATGAGCAGTTCTTC.

CDR3 amino acids: CASSQRWGVEQYF. CDR3 nucleotide sequence: TGCGCCAGCAGCCAACGGTGGGGGGTCGAGCAGTACTTC. J is TRBJ2-4 and V is TRBV4-1, with D perhaps TRBD2 (6 bases). TRBJ2-7 explains the end of the DNA better; the J call may be wrong. This CDR3 is 13 amino acids long. Per the germline V gene, CDR1 is MGHRA and CDR2 is YSYEKL.

In its sample, this clonotype was seen a few times. The rearrangement uses TRBV20-1 and TRBJ2-7; 9 nucleotides line up with TRBD2. The germline CDR1 and CDR2 sequences are DFQATT and SNEGSKA (reference sequence). The V gene end was trimmed by 4 bases and the J gene end by 2 bases; junction bases not matched to a gene: 3. CDR3 size: 13 residues. In DNA, the CDR3 is TGCAGTGCTACCGGGACTAGCCCCTACGAGCAGTACTTC. It is translated as CSATGTSPYEQYF.

This clonotype was seen only a few times. This chain uses TRBV27 with TRBJ2-1, with D perhaps assigned TRBD1 or TRBD2 (6 bases each). Germline CDR1 reads MNHEY; CDR2 reads SMNVEV (reference sequence). Deletions cut 8 bases from V and 4 bases from J, with 12 bases between. The CDR3 covers 13 residues. The CDR3 bases are TGTGCCAGCTGGGGGGCTACGTACAATGAGCAGTTCTTC. Amino acid sequence: CASWGATYNEQFF.

This clonotype was counted only a few times. This sequence joins TRBV20-1 and TRBJ2-3; 10 bases are a match to TRBD2. Germline lookup yields CDR1 DFQATT and CDR2 SNEGSKA (reference sequence). This CDR3 is built from 14 residues. CDR3 DNA sequence: TGCAGCGCAAGAAGCGGGGGGGCCAGAGATACGCAGTATTTT. Translating gives CSARSGGARDTQYF.

J is TRBJ2-5 and V is TRBV5-1, with D perhaps TRBD1 or TRBD2 (5 bases each). The CDR3 contains 14 residues. The V and J ends lost 4 bases and 5 bases respectively, with 15 bases between them. Germline CDR1 is SGHRS and CDR2 is YFSETQ. The CDR3 DNA follows: TGCGCCAGCAGCCAACAGGCCCGGAGGGAGACCCAGTACTTC. Its protein product is CASSQQARRETQYF.